This is a list of T cell receptor beta chains from one sample in a study of regulatory T cells in long-lasting Graves disease. TCRdb fed the multiplex PCR reads into MiXCR, producing one record per CDR3 protein. The sample has roughly 450,000 distinct CDR3 sequences, less than 25% seen once. The starting material was peripheral blood mononuclear cells (PBMCs), obtained when the disease was refractory, from a patient treated with antithyroid drugs. All receptors come from a female donor with Graves disease. Each CDR3 is given with its conserved first and last residue. The order of the fields is J gene, V gene, D gene, CDR3 length, clone size, CDR3 DNA, CDR3 protein. D genes are given only for firm matches. Size is stated for part of the rows, as once, few or many counts, or as a class when the clone is expanded.

j_gene: TRBJ1-5
v_gene: TRBV30
d_gene: NA
len: 13
abundance: many
CDR3nt: TGTGCCTGGAGTCAGGGGAGCAATCAGCCCCAGCATTTT
CDR3aa: CAWSQGSNQPQHF

j_gene: TRBJ1-4
v_gene: TRBV28
d_gene: NA
len: 14
abundance: many
CDR3nt: TGTGCCAGCAGTCCCCAGGAATTTTACGAAAAACTGTTTTTT
CDR3aa: CASSPQEFYEKLFF

j_gene: TRBJ2-4
v_gene: TRBV5-5
d_gene: NA
len: 13
abundance: NA
CDR3nt: TGTGCCAGCCGTGGGTGGGCCAAAAACATTCAGTACTTC
CDR3aa: CASRGWAKNIQYF

j_gene: TRBJ1-4
v_gene: TRBV28
d_gene: NA
len: 15
abundance: many
CDR3nt: TGTGCCAGCAGTTTGCTCGGGGGATTAAATGAAAAACTGTTTTTT
CDR3aa: CASSLLGGLNEKLFF

j_gene: TRBJ1-1
v_gene: TRBV29-1
d_gene: TRBD1
len: 13
abundance: many
CDR3nt: TGCAGCGCTGGACAGGGGTCTTACACTGAAGCTTTCTTT
CDR3aa: CSAGQGSYTEAFF

j_gene: TRBJ2-7
v_gene: TRBV29-1
d_gene: NA
len: 14
abundance: NA
CDR3nt: TGCAGCGTTGAAGGTCGGGAGACAAGTTACGAGCAGTACTTC
CDR3aa: CSVEGRETSYEQYF

j_gene: TRBJ1-5
v_gene: TRBV3-1
d_gene: NA
len: 15
abundance: many
CDR3nt: TGTGCCAGCAGCCAAGACCTGTATAGCAATCAGCCCCAGCATTTT
CDR3aa: CASSQDLYSNQPQHF

j_gene: TRBJ1-1
v_gene: TRBV5-6
d_gene: NA
len: 13
abundance: many
CDR3nt: TGTGCCAGCAGCTTAGTCGGGCTTGCTGAAGCTTTCTTT
CDR3aa: CASSLVGLAEAFF

j_gene: TRBJ1-2
v_gene: TRBV30
d_gene: TRBD1
len: 13
abundance: many
CDR3nt: TGTGCCTGGAGTGTATGGACAGGGGAGGGCTACACCTTC
CDR3aa: CAWSVWTGEGYTF

j_gene: TRBJ2-7
v_gene: TRBV6-2/TRBV6-3
d_gene: NA
len: 16
abundance: few
CDR3nt: TGTGCCAGCAGTTCCCCCAGGGTAGCGGCATCCTACGAGCAGTACTTC
CDR3aa: CASSSPRVAASYEQYF

j_gene: TRBJ1-1
v_gene: TRBV7-9
d_gene: NA
len: 15
abundance: NA
CDR3nt: TGTGCCAGCAGCTTAGCGGGGCCCGGGAACACTGAAGCTTTCTTT
CDR3aa: CASSLAGPGNTEAFF

j_gene: TRBJ1-1
v_gene: TRBV20-1
d_gene: TRBD1
len: 11
abundance: few
CDR3nt: TGCAGTGATTGGGGACAGGGAAGGGCTTTCTTT
CDR3aa: CSDWGQGRAFF

j_gene: TRBJ2-7
v_gene: TRBV3-1
d_gene: NA
len: 14
abundance: many
CDR3nt: TGTGCCAGCAGCCCGCACAGCAGTACCTACGAGCAGTACTTC
CDR3aa: CASSPHSSTYEQYF

j_gene: TRBJ2-7
v_gene: TRBV27
d_gene: NA
len: 14
abundance: once
CDR3nt: TGTGCCAGCAGTTTTGTTCCAGGGGAGGTCGAGCAGTACTTC
CDR3aa: CASSFVPGEVEQYF

j_gene: TRBJ1-5
v_gene: TRBV30
d_gene: TRBD1
len: 15
abundance: NA
CDR3nt: TGTGCCTGGGGTACAGGGGTTTATAGCAATCAGCCCCAGCATTTT
CDR3aa: CAWGTGVYSNQPQHF

j_gene: TRBJ1-3
v_gene: TRBV7-2
d_gene: NA
len: 16
abundance: NA
CDR3nt: TGTGCCAGCAGCTTAGTACAGGGTGCTCTTGGAAACACCATATATTTT
CDR3aa: CASSLVQGALGNTIYF

j_gene: TRBJ1-5
v_gene: TRBV7-2
d_gene: NA
len: 11
abundance: few
CDR3nt: TGTGCCAGCGGATATAGGGAGCCCCAGCATTTT
CDR3aa: CASGYREPQHF

j_gene: TRBJ2-2
v_gene: TRBV27
d_gene: TRBD2
len: 18
abundance: many
CDR3nt: TGTGCCAGCAGTTTGGTGGTGAGACTAGCGGGAGGAGGCGGGGAGCTGTTTTTT
CDR3aa: CASSLVVRLAGGGGELFF

j_gene: TRBJ1-6
v_gene: TRBV27
d_gene: NA
len: 12
abundance: many
CDR3nt: TGTGCCAGCAGTCTCTATAATTCACCCCTCCACTTT
CDR3aa: CASSLYNSPLHF

j_gene: TRBJ1-3
v_gene: TRBV28
d_gene: TRBD1
len: 15
abundance: many
CDR3nt: TGTGCCAGTTCAGGGGGGGGACGGGATGGAAACACCATATATTTT
CDR3aa: CASSGGGRDGNTIYF

j_gene: TRBJ2-4
v_gene: TRBV6-5
d_gene: NA
len: 16
abundance: NA
CDR3nt: TGTGCCAGCAGTTACGGGGCGGAGGGGGCCAAAAGCATTCAGTACTTC
CDR3aa: CASSYGAEGAKSIQYF

j_gene: TRBJ1-1
v_gene: TRBV12-5
d_gene: TRBD1
len: 15
abundance: many
CDR3nt: TGTGCTAGTGCCTCCGGGACAGGGGGCTTACGTGAAGCTTTCTTT
CDR3aa: CASASGTGGLREAFF

j_gene: TRBJ1-5
v_gene: TRBV29-1
d_gene: NA
len: 12
abundance: many
CDR3nt: TGCAGCGTTGGGCAGGGGAATCAGCCCCAGCATTTT
CDR3aa: CSVGQGNQPQHF

j_gene: TRBJ2-1
v_gene: TRBV18
d_gene: NA
len: 16
abundance: few
CDR3nt: TGTGCCAGCTCACCCGAGGGTCTGAGCTCCTACAATGAGCAGTTCTTC
CDR3aa: CASSPEGLSSYNEQFF

j_gene: TRBJ1-1
v_gene: TRBV27
d_gene: TRBD1
len: 13
abundance: few
CDR3nt: TGTGCCAGCAGTTCAGCAAGGGGGCAGGAAGCTTTCTTT
CDR3aa: CASSSARGQEAFF

j_gene: TRBJ1-5
v_gene: TRBV27
d_gene: NA
len: 14
abundance: many
CDR3nt: TGTGCCAGCAGTTTTCGCACAAACAATCAGCCCCAGCATTTT
CDR3aa: CASSFRTNNQPQHF

j_gene: TRBJ2-1
v_gene: TRBV2
d_gene: NA
len: 15
abundance: NA
CDR3nt: TGTGCCAGCATCCCGGGACTGGCGGCCCACAATGAGCAGTTCTTC
CDR3aa: CASIPGLAAHNEQFF

j_gene: TRBJ2-2
v_gene: TRBV29-1
d_gene: TRBD2
len: 14
abundance: many
CDR3nt: TGCAGCGTTGAGGAGCGGGAGAATGGCGGGGAGCTGTTTTTT
CDR3aa: CSVEERENGGELFF

j_gene: TRBJ1-1
v_gene: TRBV11-1
d_gene: NA
len: 14
abundance: many
CDR3nt: TGTGCCAGCAGCTTTCGGCCCATGAACACTGAAGCTTTCTTT
CDR3aa: CASSFRPMNTEAFF

j_gene: TRBJ2-2
v_gene: TRBV2
d_gene: TRBD2
len: 20
abundance: few
CDR3nt: TGTGCCAGCAGTCAAAGAGACCCGGGACTAGCGGGAGGGCCTGACGGGGAGCTGTTTTTT
CDR3aa: CASSQRDPGLAGGPDGELFF

j_gene: TRBJ2-2
v_gene: TRBV27
d_gene: NA
len: 15
abundance: many
CDR3nt: TGTGCCAGCAGTTTCTCTTTTCGGGCAACCGGGGAGCTGTTTTTT
CDR3aa: CASSFSFRATGELFF

j_gene: TRBJ1-1
v_gene: TRBV18
d_gene: NA
len: 13
abundance: many
CDR3nt: TGTGCCAGCAGCCCGCGGGGGAACACTGAAGCTTTCTTT
CDR3aa: CASSPRGNTEAFF

j_gene: TRBJ1-4
v_gene: TRBV30
d_gene: TRBD1
len: 14
abundance: many
CDR3nt: TGTGCCTGGGAACGACAGGGGACTAATGAAAAACTGTTTTTT
CDR3aa: CAWERQGTNEKLFF

j_gene: TRBJ1-5
v_gene: TRBV28
d_gene: NA
len: 14
abundance: many
CDR3nt: TGTGCCAGCAGTTTTGTCCAGGAATATCAGCCCCAGCATTTT
CDR3aa: CASSFVQEYQPQHF

j_gene: TRBJ2-2
v_gene: TRBV11-2
d_gene: NA
len: 13
abundance: NA
CDR3nt: TGTGCCAGCACCGGAAGGAGCACCGGGGAGCTGTTTTTT
CDR3aa: CASTGRSTGELFF

j_gene: TRBJ2-7
v_gene: TRBV11-2
d_gene: TRBD2
len: 20
abundance: NA
CDR3nt: TGTGCCAGCAGCTTAAAAATAGGGCTAGCGGGGTCGTTCAGCTCCTACGAGCAGTACTTC
CDR3aa: CASSLKIGLAGSFSSYEQYF

j_gene: TRBJ1-1
v_gene: TRBV19
d_gene: NA
len: 12
abundance: NA
CDR3nt: TGTGCCACCGCGACAGGGAACACTGAAGCTTTCTTT
CDR3aa: CATATGNTEAFF

j_gene: TRBJ2-3
v_gene: TRBV19
d_gene: TRBD1
len: 14
abundance: NA
CDR3nt: TGTGCCAGTAGCATGGGACAGACCACAGATACGCAGTATTTT
CDR3aa: CASSMGQTTDTQYF

j_gene: TRBJ1-1
v_gene: TRBV5-1
d_gene: NA
len: 16
abundance: NA
CDR3nt: TGCGCCAGCAGGCTGCTAGGGAGCCAGATTAACACTGAAGCTTTCTTT
CDR3aa: CASRLLGSQINTEAFF

j_gene: TRBJ2-7
v_gene: TRBV29-1
d_gene: NA
len: 10
abundance: few
CDR3nt: TGCAGCGTGACACTAGGGGTGCAGTACTTC
CDR3aa: CSVTLGVQYF

j_gene: TRBJ2-7
v_gene: TRBV20-1
d_gene: TRBD2
len: 15
abundance: many
CDR3nt: TGCAGTGCTAGGCCTACTAGCGGGAGCGTTGGCGAGCAGTACTTC
CDR3aa: CSARPTSGSVGEQYF

j_gene: TRBJ2-5
v_gene: TRBV24-1
d_gene: TRBD2
len: 17
abundance: NA
CDR3nt: TGTGCCACCAGTGATCCACGGACTAGCGGGAGGGCGGAGACCCAGTACTTC
CDR3aa: CATSDPRTSGRAETQYF

j_gene: TRBJ1-1
v_gene: TRBV10-2
d_gene: TRBD1
len: 15
abundance: NA
CDR3nt: TGCGCCAGCAGTGATCTTCAGGGGGGGGACACTGAAGCTTTCTTT
CDR3aa: CASSDLQGGDTEAFF

j_gene: TRBJ2-5
v_gene: TRBV28
d_gene: NA
len: 15
abundance: many
CDR3nt: TGTGCCAGCCGTCAAGGCGGGACTCGACAAGAGACCCAGTACTTC
CDR3aa: CASRQGGTRQETQYF

j_gene: TRBJ2-5
v_gene: TRBV7-8
d_gene: NA
len: 12
abundance: NA
CDR3nt: TGTGCCAGCAGTTACAGGTCCGAGACCCAGTACTTC
CDR3aa: CASSYRSETQYF

j_gene: TRBJ2-7
v_gene: TRBV5-1
d_gene: NA
len: 15
abundance: few
CDR3nt: TGCGCCAGCAGAACCTCGGAGGGGATAACCTACGAGCAGTACTTC
CDR3aa: CASRTSEGITYEQYF

j_gene: TRBJ1-1
v_gene: TRBV5-1
d_gene: TRBD1
len: 14
abundance: NA
CDR3nt: TGCGCCAGCATGCTGACAGGGGGGGTCACTGAAGCTTTCTTT
CDR3aa: CASMLTGGVTEAFF

j_gene: TRBJ2-7
v_gene: TRBV14
d_gene: TRBD2
len: 14
abundance: NA
CDR3nt: TGCGCCAGCAGCCAAGATTCGGGGGGCTACGAGCAGTACTTC
CDR3aa: CASSQDSGGYEQYF